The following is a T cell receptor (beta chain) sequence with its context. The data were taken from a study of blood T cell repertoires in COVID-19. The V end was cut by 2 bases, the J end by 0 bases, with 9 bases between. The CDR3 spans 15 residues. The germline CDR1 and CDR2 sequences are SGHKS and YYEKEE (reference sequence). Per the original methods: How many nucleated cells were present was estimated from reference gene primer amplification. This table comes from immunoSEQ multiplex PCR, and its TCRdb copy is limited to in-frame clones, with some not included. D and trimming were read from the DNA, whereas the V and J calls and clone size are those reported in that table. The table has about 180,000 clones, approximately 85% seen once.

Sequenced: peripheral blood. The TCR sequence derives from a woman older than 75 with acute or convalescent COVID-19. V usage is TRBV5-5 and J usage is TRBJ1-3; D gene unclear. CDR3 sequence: CASSFAVLSGNTIYF. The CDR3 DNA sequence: TGTGCCAGCAGCTTCGCAGTCCTCTCTGGAAACACCATATATTTT.